The clone carrying this T cell receptor (beta chain) was observed once. Sequencing used immunoSEQ multiplex PCR; TCRdb keeps in-frame clones, though not all of them. This repertoire shows some 97,000 clones, about 88% found once; its top ten account for 15% to 20%. The sample belongs to a study of control samples from healthy donors and cancer patients. This CDR3 spans 15 amino acids. Germline CDR1 reads MNHEY; CDR2 reads SVGAGI. V gave up 7 bases and J gave up 5 bases, with 20 bases separating them. This TCR was recovered from a woman between 45 and 65 years old in good health. The J gene is TRBJ1-2, the V gene TRBV6-5; D might be TRBD1 (5 bases). The sample comprised blood. CDR3 sequence reads: CASTPGQGFRYGYTF. In nucleotides, the CDR3 is TGTGCCAGCACCCCCGGGCAGGGCTTTAGGTATGGCTACACCTTC.